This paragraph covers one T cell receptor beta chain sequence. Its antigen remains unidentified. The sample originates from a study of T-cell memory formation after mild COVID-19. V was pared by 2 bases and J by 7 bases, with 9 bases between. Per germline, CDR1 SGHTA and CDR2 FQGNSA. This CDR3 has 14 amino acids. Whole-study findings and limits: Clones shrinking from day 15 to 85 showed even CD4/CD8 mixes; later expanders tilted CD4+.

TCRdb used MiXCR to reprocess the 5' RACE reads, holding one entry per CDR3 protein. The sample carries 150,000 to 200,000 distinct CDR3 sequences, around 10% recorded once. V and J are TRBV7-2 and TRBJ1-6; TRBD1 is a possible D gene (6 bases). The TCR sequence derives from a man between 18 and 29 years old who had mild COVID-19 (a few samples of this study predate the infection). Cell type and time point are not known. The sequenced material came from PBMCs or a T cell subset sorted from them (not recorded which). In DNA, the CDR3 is TGTGCCAGCAGCTTAACAGGGAACAATTCACCCCTCCACTTT. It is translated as CASSLTGNNSPLHF.